These T cell receptor beta chains were read from a single sample in a study of spatial heterogeneity in lung cancer. One entry per CDR3 protein results from TCRdb running MiXCR on the 5' RACE reads. The table records about 50,000 distinct CDR3 sequences, roughly 8.1% of them present only once. The sample was PBMCs, taken at follow-up. These receptors were taken from a female donor with early-stage non-small cell lung cancer. Each CDR3 is given with its conserved first and last residue. The D gene is left open where the match is weak. Expanded clones are given a class, and other clones once, few, many or no size at all.

clone size	CDR3 length	D gene	J gene	V gene	CDR3 DNA	CDR3 protein
many	12	TRBD1	TRBJ2-5	TRBV24-1	TGTGCCACCAGGGACAGGGAAGAGACCCAGTACTTC	CATRDREETQYF
few	14	NA	TRBJ2-7	TRBV5-1	TGCGCCAGCAGCTTGGGACCTGGGGTCTACGAGCAGTACTTC	CASSLGPGVYEQYF
NA	13	TRBD1	TRBJ2-3	TRBV5-1	TGCGCCAGTGGACAGGGCAACACAGATACGCAGTATTTT	CASGQGNTDTQYF
many	15	TRBD1	TRBJ2-5	TRBV7-8	TGTGCCAGCAGCGGGGAGACAGGGCTTTTGTTGACCCAGTACTTC	CASSGETGLLLTQYF
few	11	NA	TRBJ1-1	TRBV29-1	TGCAGCGTTGAGGAGAACACTGAAGCTTTCTTT	CSVEENTEAFF
few	15	TRBD1	TRBJ2-5	TRBV6-1	TGTGCCAGCAGTGAAAGGACAGGGGGCAGAGAGACCCAGTACTTC	CASSERTGGRETQYF
few	15	NA	TRBJ2-5	TRBV10-1	TGCGCCAGCAGTGAGTCCTGGACAGGAGGGGAGACCCAGTACTTC	CASSESWTGGETQYF
many	13	NA	TRBJ2-3	TRBV5-1	TGCGCCAGCAGCCGTACTAGCACAGATACGCAGTATTTT	CASSRTSTDTQYF
many	12	NA	TRBJ1-4	TRBV5-6	TGTGCCAGCAGCTACATGGGAGAAAAACTGTTTTTT	CASSYMGEKLFF
few	13	NA	TRBJ2-5	TRBV20-1	TGCAGTGCTAGAGGCCCAGGGACGAAGACCCAGTACTTC	CSARGPGTKTQYF
many	14	TRBD2	TRBJ2-7	TRBV12-3/TRBV12-4	TGTGCCAGCAGTTTCAGCGGGGGAACCTACGAGCAGTACTTC	CASSFSGGTYEQYF
NA	14	TRBD1	TRBJ1-2	TRBV5-1	TGCGCCAGCAGGGAGGGGGCCGAGGATGGTGGCTACACCTTC	CASREGAEDGGYTF
NA	14	TRBD1	TRBJ2-7	TRBV28	TGTGCCATCGAACCAGGGGGCGCGAGTCACGAGCAGTACTTC	CAIEPGGASHEQYF
few	15	NA	TRBJ1-6	TRBV12-3/TRBV12-4	TGTGCCAGCAGTTCGGACCTCAGGTGGAATTCACCCCTCCACTTT	CASSSDLRWNSPLHF
many	15	TRBD2	TRBJ2-7	TRBV20-1	TGCAGTGCACCCACCCCCAGCGGGGGGGCCTACGAGCAGTACTTC	CSAPTPSGGAYEQYF
once	13	NA	TRBJ1-2	TRBV20-1	TGCAGTGCTGGCGGACGGGGAGGCTATGGCTACACCTTC	CSAGGRGGYGYTF
few	15	TRBD2	TRBJ2-1	TRBV28	TGTGCCAGCAGTAGGGGCGGGGGAGACTACAATGAGCAGTTCTTC	CASSRGGGDYNEQFF
NA	16	TRBD2	TRBJ2-5	TRBV7-2	TGTGCCAGCAGCTTCCCGGGACTAGCGGGGGAAGAGACCCAGTACTTC	CASSFPGLAGEETQYF
many	14	NA	TRBJ2-7	TRBV5-1	TGCGCCAGCAGCTTGGTTCGCGGCACCTACGAGCAGTACTTC	CASSLVRGTYEQYF
many	12	NA	TRBJ2-7	TRBV7-9	TGTGCCAGCAGCCCCGAAGGTTTTGGGCAGTACTTC	CASSPEGFGQYF
few	15	TRBD2	TRBJ2-3	TRBV20-1	TGCAGTGCGCCGGGACTAGCGGTTAGCACAGATACGCAGTATTTT	CSAPGLAVSTDTQYF
many	15	NA	TRBJ2-5	TRBV5-1	TGCGCCAGCAGCTTGGTGGTGGGGGAGGAAGAGACCCAGTACTTC	CASSLVVGEEETQYF
many	14	NA	TRBJ1-5	TRBV28	TGTGCCAGCAGTCCACTAGACAGAAATCAGCCCCAGCATTTT	CASSPLDRNQPQHF
NA	16	NA	TRBJ2-1	TRBV5-1	TGCGCCAGCAGCCAAGCGGGTGGACCTTACTACAATGAGCAGTTCTTC	CASSQAGGPYYNEQFF
NA	16	NA	TRBJ1-6	TRBV7-9	TGTGCCAGCAGCCCCCCCGGGGGAACCTATAATTCACCCCTCCACTTT	CASSPPGGTYNSPLHF
few	19	TRBD1	TRBJ1-2	TRBV4-1	TGCGCCAGCAGCCGAGGGCAGTCGGGACAGGCCTATTCAAACTATGGCTACACCTTC	CASSRGQSGQAYSNYGYTF
NA	13	NA	TRBJ1-6	TRBV7-9	TGTGCCAGCAGCACGAGAGGGGGTTCACCCCTCCACTTT	CASSTRGGSPLHF
few	13	TRBD2	TRBJ2-7	TRBV20-1	TGCAGTGCTTCCGGGACTAGTATCTCCGAGCAGTACTTC	CSASGTSISEQYF
NA	14	NA	TRBJ2-5	TRBV5-4	TGTGCCAGCAGCTTTGTAGGGAACCAAGAGACCCAGTACTTC	CASSFVGNQETQYF
NA	14	NA	TRBJ2-1	TRBV5-1	TGCGCCAGCAGCTTGGCCTCGTTAAACAATGAGCAGTTCTTC	CASSLASLNNEQFF
many	12	TRBD1	TRBJ2-7	TRBV5-1	TGCGCCAGCAGCCCGGACAGGGACGAGCAGTACTTC	CASSPDRDEQYF
few	15	NA	TRBJ2-1	TRBV6-5	TGTGCCAGCAGTCCCGGGTGGGGGCAAAACAATGAGCAGTTCTTC	CASSPGWGQNNEQFF
many	15	NA	TRBJ2-3	TRBV5-5	TGTGCCAGCAGCTTGATAATCGACTTAGCGGATACGCAGTATTTT	CASSLIIDLADTQYF